The 15 T cell receptor beta chains below come from one sample, sequenced in a study of blood T cell repertoires in COVID-19. Assay: immunoSEQ multiplex PCR; the TCRdb copy retains only in-frame clones and omits some. The sample lists 200,000 to 250,000 clones; around 88% were seen once. Source material: peripheral blood. The receptors stem from a man aged 18 to 35 with active or convalescent COVID-19.

This sequence joins TRBV19 and TRBJ2-7; D is possibly TRBD1 (6 bases). CDR3 size: 16 residues. Germline V CDR1 and CDR2: LNHDA, SQIVND (reference sequence). V lost 0 bases, J lost 0 bases, and 12 bases lay in between. The CDR3 region has the DNA TGTGCCAGTAGTATAGAATCAGGGGTGAACTCCTACGAGCAGTACTTC. Amino acids: CASSIESGVNSYEQYF.

The chain couples TRBV19 to TRBJ2-2; 11 bases align to TRBD1. This CDR3 is 14 amino acids long. The germline V gene has CDR1 LNHDA and CDR2 SQIVND (reference sequence). The V segment lost 11 bases and the J segment 5 bases; nucleotides outside the gene matches: 7. In DNA, the CDR3 is TGTGCCGGTCGGACAGGGGGCGAGACCGGGGAGCTGTTTTTT. It encodes CAGRTGGETGELFF.

The rearrangement uses TRBV11-3 and TRBJ1-2, with 7 bases identical to TRBD1. The trim removed 8 bases at V and 0 bases at J, leaving 18 bases unmatched. Per the germline V gene, CDR1 is SGHNT and CDR2 is YENEEA. This CDR3 is 18 amino acids long. This CDR3 reads CASPSGWGQIYPNYGYTF. The CDR3 DNA reads as TGTGCCAGCCCATCTGGTTGGGGACAGATATACCCTAACTATGGCTACACCTTC.

This clone was detected once. The V gene is TRBV13, the J gene TRBJ2-7; the D is unclear. CDR1 PRHDT and CDR2 FYEKMQ come from the germline V gene (reference sequence). V dropped 5 bases and J dropped 0 bases, with 14 bases sitting between them. The CDR3 has 15 residues. The DNA for the CDR3 is TGTGCCAGCAGCCCAGTGACTGGAGCCTCCTACGAGCAGTACTTC. It yields the protein CASSPVTGASYEQYF. The whole variable domain, filled in from reference TRBV13 and TRBJ2-7, reads AAGVIQSPRHLIKEKRETATLKCYPIPRHDTVYWYQQGPGQDPQFLISFYEKMQSDKGSIPDRFSAQQFSDYHSELNMSSLELGDSALYFCASSPVTGASYEQYFGPGTRLTVT.

The CDR3 loop is CASSAPQGVFYEQYF. The DNA for the CDR3 is TGTGCCAGCAGCGCGCCCCAGGGGGTCTTCTACGAGCAGTACTTC. The V gene is TRBV7-9, the J gene TRBJ2-7; 7 bases align to TRBD1. CDR3 length: 15 amino acids. CDR1 is SEHNR, CDR2 FQNEAQ, per germline (reference sequence). After removal of 5 bases from V and 3 bases from J, the junction contained 10 bases not matched to a gene.

This chain links TRBV2 with TRBJ2-7; 9 bases match TRBD2. CDR1 is SNHLY and CDR2 is FYNNEI in the germline V gene. This CDR3 is built from 17 residues. V was clipped by 2 bases and J by 3 bases; unmatched bases: 11. The CDR3: CASSERLSTSGIYEQYF. The CDR3 region has the DNA TGTGCCAGCAGTGAAAGGTTGTCGACTAGCGGAATCTACGAGCAGTACTTC.

This sequence joins TRBV6-5 and TRBJ1-2, with 10 bases lining up with TRBD1. The CDR3 has 13 residues. CDR1 MNHEY and CDR2 SVGAGI come from the germline V gene. V was clipped by 8 bases and J by 6 bases; unmatched bases: 6. The CDR3 bases are TGTGCCAGCCAAGGAGACAGGGGGCATGGCTACACCTTC. As protein: CASQGDRGHGYTF.

On this clone: Within the sample, other DNA sequences also encode this same CDR3. The genes are TRBV5-4 and TRBJ1-2; 9 bases agree with TRBD1. V trimming: 4 bases; J trimming: 6 bases; junction bases outside the gene matches: 4. The V gene's germline CDR1 is SGHNT and CDR2 YYREEE (reference sequence). The CDR3 runs to 13 residues. Here the CDR3 reads CASSLQGADGYTF. The CDR3 nucleotides are TGTGCCAGCAGCCTACAGGGGGCGGATGGCTACACCTTC.

This chain links TRBV6-4 with TRBJ1-5; D possibly corresponds to TRBD1 (5 bases). This CDR3 comprises 14 residues. CDR1 is MRHNA, CDR2 SNTAGT, per germline. Deletions cut 1 base from V and 7 bases from J, with 11 bases between. DNA for the CDR3: TGTGCCAGCAGTGACTGGGGAGGGGAGCAGCCCCAGCATTTT. Its protein is CASSDWGGEQPQHF.

The chain joins TRBV10-1 to TRBJ1-4, with 7 bases aligning to TRBD1. The germline V gene encodes CDR1 WNHNN and CDR2 SYGVQD (reference sequence). V lost 1 base to trimming and J lost 15 bases; unmatched junction nucleotides: 29. CDR3 length: 20 amino acids. DNA for the CDR3: TGCGCCAGCAGTGAGTTCCGGGACAGTGCCACCGAACGCCAACGCAAACTAATGTTTTTT. Translation gives CASSEFRDSATERQRKLMFF.

This chain joins TRBV27 and TRBJ1-1; TRBD1 matches at 9 bases. The CDR3 runs 16 residues. The V gene's germline CDR1 is MNHEY and CDR2 SMNVEV (reference sequence). V lost 6 bases and J lost 3; bases outside the gene matches: 11. CDR3 nucleotide sequence: TGTGCCAGCAGGCGAACAGGGGGCCTCGAACACACTGAAGCTTTCTTT. Amino acid sequence: CASRRTGGLEHTEAFF.

V usage is TRBV7-6 and J usage is TRBJ2-2; 11 nucleotides align to TRBD2. Losses at the gene ends were 5 bases for V and 7 bases for J; bases not matched to a gene: 6. CDR1 and CDR2 (germline): SGHVS, FNYEAQ. This CDR3 contains 15 residues. Here the CDR3 reads CASSLSGRAGGELFF. Here the CDR3 DNA reads TGTGCCAGCAGCCTTAGCGGGAGGGCCGGCGGGGAGCTGTTTTTT.

The rearrangement joins TRBV5-1 to TRBJ2-2, with D possibly TRBD2 on 5 matching bases. The CDR3 length is 14 residues. Looked up from germline, CDR1 is SGHRS and CDR2 is YFSETQ. Between the trimmed V and J ends, which lost 4 bases and 6 bases, there was a span of 13 bases. The chain's CDR3 is CASSPPSAAGELFF. Here the CDR3 DNA reads TGCGCCAGCAGCCCGCCATCAGCGGCCGGGGAGCTGTTTTTT.

V and J are TRBV9 and TRBJ1-6, with TRBD1 as a possible D gene (5 bases). V was cut by 3 bases and J by 5 bases, with 12 bases left in between. CDR1 is SGDLS and CDR2 is YYNGEE in the germline V gene. This CDR3 region has 15 residues. CDR3 sequence (DNA): TGTGCCAGCAGCGGGGGGGACGGTCATAATTCACCCCTCCACTTT. This encodes CASSGGDGHNSPLHF.

The rearrangement links TRBV7-9 to TRBJ2-1, with TRBD2 matching 13 bases. CDR1 and CDR2 (germline): SEHNR, FQNEAQ (reference sequence). CDR3 length: 17 residues. Trimming removed 5 bases from V and 1 base from J; junction bases left unmatched: 5. CDR3 region: CASSLGLAGASYNEQFF. The CDR3, as DNA: TGTGCCAGCAGCCTAGGACTAGCGGGAGCGTCCTACAATGAGCAGTTCTTC.